This TCR beta chain was retrieved from a study of blood T cell repertoires in COVID-19. Across the study: Acute-phase and convalescent COVID-19 samples originated in the United States, Italy and Spain. Nucleic acid was either cDNA or gDNA, and it came from T cells, B-cell-depleted T cells, or PBMCs.

The V gene lost 2 bases and the J gene lost 8 bases, with 12 bases spanning the gap. The CDR3 contains 13 residues. Assay: immunoSEQ multiplex PCR; the TCRdb copy retains only in-frame clones and omits some. The profile covers nearly 250,000 clones, with roughly 85% appearing a single time and 9.1% taken by the ten largest. The study drew participants aged about 18 to 95 years from about two dozen US areas. Participants were placed into cohorts based on the clinical history they reported. V is TRBV12-3 or TRBV12-4 and J is TRBJ1-1; TRBD1 might be the D (5 bases). This sequence was found in a woman aged 45-60 years with acute COVID-19. Sequenced: PBMCs or T cells enriched from blood (not recorded which). The CDR3 DNA sequence: TGTGCCAGCAGTTTATATACTGGGGGGGAAGCTTTCTTT. It translates to CASSLYTGGEAFF.